This T cell receptor beta chain was identified in a study of T cells in Graves' hyperthyroidism and ophthalmopathy (dated by TCRdb to between 2018 and 2021). Describing the broader study: To identify distinguishing TCR V-J signatures, a discovery cohort of around 100 patients was used, comprising 43 with Graves' ophthalmopathy and some 60 with stable Graves' hyperthyroidism. Prospective prediction of ophthalmopathy was tested in an independent validation cohort consisting of 18 to 20 hyperthyroidism patients and 15 or so patients who later progressed to ophthalmopathy. The roughly 100 discovery patients were divided at random into training and test sets in a 7:3 ratio. In six Graves' hyperthyroidism patients, the study also compared T-cell repertoires from thyroid tissue with T-cell repertoires from blood. After sampling, hyperthyroidism patients received methimazole starting at 30 mg daily, and ophthalmopathy patients received high-dose intravenous methylprednisolone. TCR Vbeta CDR3 sequencing of fewer than 150 peripheral blood samples (over 40 ophthalmopathy, some 75 hyperthyroidism and approximately 17 progressor patients) is reported in the paper.

TCR beta CDR3 regions were amplified from RNA transcripts. A first-round RT-PCR of the TCR CDR3 used the HTBI primer set with the Qiagen OneStep RT-PCR kit. Libraries were constructed in a second round of multiplex PCR, after which size selection and purification were performed. Sequencing of the libraries was done on an Illumina HiSeq2000 using paired-end 100 bp reads. Per the original workflow: Raw data were processed with SOAPnuke, discarding reads with adapters, uncalled bases, mean Phred below 15, or no exact constant-primer or identifier match. High-quality paired reads were merged with COPE v1.2.5, and unique nucleotide sequences were defined as clonotypes. MiTCR v1.1 was used to align clonotypes to the IMGT TRBV, TRBD and TRBJ reference segments. Analysis was restricted to V-J combinations with a frequency above 0.0001, which covered over 98% of repertoires. A TCS score was defined as the ratio between F50 (clonal expansion) and ExV (chaos), using BLOSUM62-based TCRdist between CDR3 peptides within each V-J. Welch's t-statistics and random forest reduced roughly 540 V-J features to 13, which were used in a naive Bayes classifier (R e1071). The Morisita-Horn index was used to measure how similar the thyroid and blood repertoires were. TCRdb reprocessed the public reads (quality trimming at Q25 with fastp, clone calling with MiXCR) and kept in-frame beta chains. Every entry covers one CDR3 protein and lists the most common genes and DNA from its rows. None of the V and J calls come from the authors' own analysis; TCRdb made them. The sample has 600,000 to 700,000 distinct CDR3 sequences on record, about 45% of them singletons. The top ten clonotypes cover less than 9% of the sample.

The study at large found these results: No statistical method was used to fix the sample size in advance, and group allocation was not hidden from the investigators. Most expanded thyroid clonotypes (frequency above 0.001) were also found in blood, which suggests that blood repertoires may mirror thyroid immune responses. In validation, the model predicted progression to ophthalmopathy a median of around 6.5 months before onset, with 70% to 71% sensitivity and 72.22% specificity. A 13 V-J signature model separated ophthalmopathy from stable hyperthyroidism, with nearly 90% sensitivity and 81% to 83% specificity in cross-validation and 80%/75% in testing.

The study excluded patients with uncontrolled infections, other autoimmune diseases, pregnancy or lactation. Diagnoses were established on the basis of clinical symptoms, serum thyroxine and TRAb, thyroid ultrasound, and orbital computed tomography. Total RNA was extracted with Trizol reagent, and quality was checked on an Agilent 2100 Bioanalyzer. A note on this clonotype: Its antigen has not been determined. Within one base of it there is no much larger clone, and no base qualities were kept.

The receptor's source is an adult man with Graves' disease, either hyperthyroidism or ophthalmopathy (not recorded which). The sample taken for sequencing was peripheral blood or thyroid tissue (not recorded which).

The CDR3 corresponds to CSARPGTGFPYEQYF. DNA sequence: TGCAGTGCTCGCCCAGGGACAGGATTTCCCTACGAGCAGTACTTC. The sequence links TRBV20-1 to TRBJ2-7; 8 nucleotides in the junction match TRBD1. The CDR3 runs 15 residues from the cysteine to the phenylalanine. Only the CDR3 DNA is retained, 45 bases long and in frame from the first base. From the germline V gene (reference sequence), CDR1 is DFQATT and CDR2 is SNEGSKA. V and J are trimmed by 5 bases and 2 bases, and the gene matches miss 11 bases of the junction.